Presented here are 9 T cell receptor beta chains from one specimen sequenced in a study of T cell repertoires in cytomegalovirus infection. MiXCR, run by TCRdb on the reads, gives a single entry per CDR3 protein. The sample has a few hundred thousand distinct CDR3 sequences; more than 8% are singletons. Sequenced input: PBMCs. The receptor set was obtained from a human donor in good health (CMV status not recorded). Some clones in this sample may be carry-over from other donors' samples.

The chain links TRBV10-3 to TRBJ2-3; D not certain. The germline gives CDR1 ENHRY, CDR2 SYGVKD. The CDR3 extends over 11 amino acids. V was shortened by 3 bases and J by 6 bases, with 4 bases between the two germline ends. For the CDR3, the DNA is TGTGCCATCAGTGACAGGGATACGCAGTATTTT. The encoded protein is CAISDRDTQYF.

There are a few counts of this clonotype. The rearrangement links TRBV7-2 to TRBJ1-2; D gene uncertain. The germline V gene encodes CDR1 SGHTA and CDR2 FQGNSA. The ends were cut back, 5 bases at V and 7 bases at J, with 17 bases in the middle. The CDR3 is 14 residues long. CDR3 sequence reads: CASSVTVGVPGYTF. For the CDR3, the DNA is TGTGCCAGCAGCGTAACTGTTGGAGTTCCTGGCTACACCTTC.

This sequence joins TRBV18 and TRBJ2-1, with D possibly being TRBD1 or TRBD2 (5 bases each). V lost 5 bases, J lost 5 bases, and 16 bases lay in between. Germline V lookup: CDR1 KGHSH, CDR2 LQKENI. This CDR3 region has 15 residues. The CDR3 sequence is CASSKGTVPDNEQFF. The DNA of the CDR3 is TGTGCCAGCTCAAAAGGGACGGTCCCAGACAATGAGCAGTTCTTC.

This clonotype came up a few times. This chain connects TRBV7-9 to TRBJ2-4, with TRBD1 matching over 8 bases. Per germline, CDR1 SEHNR and CDR2 FQNEAQ (reference sequence). The junction had 12 bases not matched to a gene; V was cut back by 5 bases and J by 0 bases. This CDR3 contains 18 residues. CDR3 bases: TGTGCCAGCAGCGCTCTCAGGACAGGGAACCTAGCCAAAAACATTCAGTACTTC. Protein sequence: CASSALRTGNLAKNIQYF.

V is TRBV5-4 and J is TRBJ2-3, with a weak D call TRBD2 (5 bases). V was cut by 0 bases and J by 0 bases, with 17 bases left in between. This CDR3 is 18 amino acids long. The germline V gene has CDR1 SGHNT and CDR2 YYREEE (reference sequence). The CDR3 region is CASSLVRVSSSSTDTQYF. CDR3 DNA: TGTGCCAGCAGCTTGGTGAGGGTTAGTTCAAGTAGCACAGATACGCAGTATTTT. Together with reference TRBV5-4 and TRBJ2-3, the CDR3 gives the full variable domain: ETGVTQSPTHLIKTRGQQVTLRCSSQSGHNTVSWYQQALGQGPQFIFQYYREEENGRGNFPPRFSGLQFPNYSSELNVNALELDDSALYLCASSLVRVSSSSTDTQYFGPGTRLTVL.

This rearrangement joins TRBV7-2 to TRBJ2-5; 9 nucleotides match TRBD1. Germline CDR1 SGHTA, CDR2 FQGNSA. This CDR3 contains 16 residues. The junction had 11 bases not matched to a gene; V was cut back by 4 bases and J by 5 bases. CDR3 in DNA: TGTGCCAGCAGCTCCCGACAGGGGGGTTTTGGTGAGACCCAGTACTTC. This sequence encodes CASSSRQGGFGETQYF.

This clonotype was detected ten times or more. This sequence joins TRBV12-3 or TRBV12-4 and TRBJ1-5; D remains ambiguous. Trimming shortened V by 5 bases and J by 7 bases, and 6 bases separated the two germline ends. The CDR3 totals 11 residues. The CDR3 sequence is CASSISQPQHF. The CDR3 DNA sequence: TGTGCCAGCAGTATCAGCCAGCCCCAGCATTTT.

The sample holds many counts of this clonotype. This rearrangement joins TRBV7-2 to TRBJ1-2; D is unresolved. With 8 bases removed from V and 0 bases from J, the gap between germline ends came to 10 bases. This CDR3 has 13 amino acids. The germline CDR1 and CDR2 sequences are SGHTA and FQGNSA. CDR3 coding DNA: TGTGCCAGCGCGAGCACCGCTAACTATGGCTACACCTTC. As protein: CASASTANYGYTF.

This clonotype was observed at least ten times. V is TRBV7-2 and J is TRBJ2-4, with 8 bases lining up with TRBD2. Losses at the gene ends were 3 bases for V and 0 bases for J; bases not matched to a gene: 25. The germline gives CDR1 SGHTA, CDR2 FQGNSA. This CDR3 comprises 23 residues. Here the CDR3 reads CASSFKFPQKLAETTTAKNIQYF. The CDR3 DNA reads as TGTGCCAGCAGCTTCAAATTCCCTCAAAAACTAGCGGAAACGACCACAGCCAAAAACATTCAGTACTTC.